The 2 T cell receptor beta chains below were found in one sample sequenced in a study of neurological immune-mediated disorders. In TCRdb, the 5' RACE reads were re-called with MiXCR into one record per CDR3 protein. This sample has some 95,000 distinct CDR3 sequences, with 3% to 4% found just once. Sequenced material: PBMCs. These TCRs come from a woman between 18 and 29 years old with multiple sclerosis.

This clonotype was seen a handful of times. This sequence may be a read error, since a much larger clone differs from it by one base. The chain has TRBV27 and TRBJ2-1; TRBD2 is a possible D gene (6 bases). V lost 4 bases to trimming and J lost 6 bases, with 16 bases between them. Germline loops: CDR1 MNHEY, CDR2 SMNVEV (reference sequence). The CDR3 length is 15 residues. CDR3 sequence (DNA): TGTGCCAGCAGTTCCAATAGCGGAATCATCAATGAGCAGTTCTTC. It translates to CASSSNSGIINEQFF.

This clonotype was counted between two and nine times. With a much larger clone just one base away, this may be a read error. The rearrangement joins TRBV28 to TRBJ2-7; TRBD2 is a possible D gene (6 bases). V was shortened by 7 bases and J by 2 bases, with 18 bases between the two germline ends. Germline CDR1 MDHEN, CDR2 SYDVKM. This CDR3 region has 15 residues. The CDR3: CASKEGPSVPYEQYF. In DNA form, the CDR3 reads TGTGCCAGCAAGGAGGGGCCTAGCGTCCCCTACGAGCAGTACTTC.